A single sample gave rise to the 6 T cell receptor beta chains below, sequenced in a study of blood T cell repertoires in COVID-19. The protocol was immunoSEQ multiplex PCR, while the TCRdb copy is restricted to in-frame clones and leaves out a portion. This table holds 250,000 to 350,000 clones, almost 90% found once. Sequencing used PBMCs or T cells enriched from blood (not recorded which). Receptors were obtained from a woman aged 18-30 years with acute COVID-19.

The chain links TRBV5-1 to TRBJ2-7; 10 bases fit TRBD1. Trimming took 3 bases from V and 5 from J; bases not matched to a gene: 11. Germline values: CDR1 SGHRS, CDR2 YFSETQ. The CDR3 totals 16 residues. Here the CDR3 reads CASSSPIRDRGNEQYF. The CDR3 DNA sequence: TGCGCCAGCAGCTCCCCCATACGGGACAGGGGAAACGAGCAGTACTTC.

This chain joins TRBV7-3 and TRBJ2-5; 15 bases align to TRBD2. Germline V gene sequence: CDR1 SGHTA, CDR2 FQGTGA. The CDR3 covers 16 residues. The ends lost 1 base at V and 4 bases at J; junction bases unmatched: 1. This chain's CDR3 is CASSLRGLAGGETQYF. The CDR3 coding sequence is TGTGCCAGCAGCTTAAGGGGACTAGCGGGAGGAGAGACCCAGTACTTC.

The V gene is TRBV7-8, the J gene TRBJ1-5; weak D call: TRBD1 (5 bases). The CDR3 contains 13 residues. The V and J ends lost 5 bases and 6 bases respectively, with 11 bases between them. Germline CDR1 reads SGHVS; CDR2 reads FQNEAQ. CDR3 coding DNA: TGTGCCAGCAGCCCAGCGGGGGGTCAGCCCCAGCATTTT. Residues: CASSPAGGQPQHF. Variable domain in full (rest from reference TRBV7-8 and TRBJ1-5): GAGVSQSPRYKVAKRGQDVALRCDPISGHVSLFWYQQALGQGPEFLTYFQNEAQLDKSGLPSDRFFAERPEGSVSTLKIQRTQQEDSAVYLCASSPAGGQPQHFGDGTRLSIL.

V usage is TRBV3-1 (or the pseudogene TRBV3-2) and J usage is TRBJ2-7; no clear D. Germline values: CDR1 LGHDT, CDR2 YNNKEL (reference sequence). The CDR3 consists of 14 residues. The V and J ends lost 1 base and 1 base respectively, with 8 bases between them. In DNA form, the CDR3 reads TGTGCCAGCAGCCAAGGGTACCAGTCCTACGAGCAGTACTTC. Translated: CASSQGYQSYEQYF.

This clone has just one count. V and J are TRBV2 and TRBJ1-3; unclear D gene. The CDR3 covers 14 residues. Germline values: CDR1 SNHLY, CDR2 FYNNEI. V was trimmed by 7 bases and J by 1 base, leaving 11 bases between them. The CDR3 spells CASIEGNSGNTIYF. For the CDR3, the DNA is TGTGCCAGCATTGAGGGCAATTCTGGAAACACCATATATTTT.

This chain connects TRBV15 to TRBJ2-2; 7 positions match TRBD1. J gave up 1 base and V 1 base, and 3 bases lay outside the gene matches. Germline lookup yields CDR1 LNHNV and CDR2 YYDKDF (reference sequence). The CDR3 runs 16 residues. For the CDR3, the DNA is TGTGCCACCAGCAGAGTTGGACAGGTGAACACCGGGGAGCTGTTTTTT. Translating it yields CATSRVGQVNTGELFF.